This TCR beta chain originates from a study of cytomegalovirus exposure and HLA in healthy donors. Findings of the study overall: Data from an earlier analysis indicated that most TCR beta V segments were productive either about 90% or about 30% of the time. A reported reduction in N-insertions relative to the approximately 600-donor mean was seen in an Asian-associated ancestry cluster in a later analysis. The majority of TCR sequences were rare, yet some public TCRs appeared in many donors. A likely sequencing artifact accounted for one observed cluster of highly shared sequence variants.

Both 60 Vbeta primers and 13 Jbeta primers went into the PCR. Clones were read by immunoSEQ multiplex PCR, and TCRdb kept only the in-frame ones, dropping some. The table records approximately 140,000 clones, approximately 70% of them present only once. Concerning this clone: Its antigen is not known.

In germline, CDR1 is PRHDT, CDR2 FYEKMQ (reference sequence). Trimming shortened V by 1 base and J by 7 bases, and 14 bases separated the two germline ends. The CDR3 extends over 14 amino acids. The receptor was derived from a human donor in good health. The chain employs TRBV13 and TRBJ2-7; D may be TRBD2 (7 bases). The sample consisted of PBMCs. CDR3: CASSLVGGLGEQYF. Here the CDR3 DNA reads TGTGCCAGCAGCTTAGTGGGGGGGCTTGGGGAGCAGTACTTC. Drawing the rest from reference TRBV13 and TRBJ2-7, the complete variable domain is AAGVIQSPRHLIKEKRETATLKCYPIPRHDTVYWYQQGPGQDPQFLISFYEKMQSDKGSIPDRFSAQQFSDYHSELNMSSLELGDSALYFCASSLVGGLGEQYFGPGTRLTVT.